Presented here are 10 T cell receptor beta chains from one specimen sequenced in a study of regulatory T cells in long-lasting Graves disease. Arm-PCR with iRepertoire HTBI primers amplified the CDR3 regions for these TCR beta libraries. TCRdb reanalysed the multiplex PCR reads using MiXCR and keeps one entry per CDR3 protein. The sample shows about 430,000 distinct CDR3 sequences, 21% of them seen only once. As for time point: persistent/refractory GD, antithyroid drugs over 5 years with positive TRAb. PBMC RNA served as the TCR library source. The sequencing used peripheral blood mononuclear cells (PBMCs), collected when the disease was refractory, from a patient treated with antithyroid drugs. These receptors were obtained from a female donor with Graves disease.

This clonotype appeared a few times. V is TRBV9 and J is TRBJ1-1; no reliable D call. V lost 0 bases and J lost 2, with 8 bases in between. There are 14 residues in the CDR3. Germline V gene data show CDR1 as SGDLS and CDR2 as YYNGEE. The chain's CDR3 is CASSVGGDNTEAFF. Here the CDR3 DNA reads TGTGCCAGCAGCGTAGGTGGAGATAACACTGAAGCTTTCTTT.

This clonotype occurred many times. The chain couples TRBV28 to TRBJ2-7; D gene unclear. This CDR3 contains 11 residues. Trimming left V 7 bases short and J 6 bases short, with 10 bases between. The V gene's germline CDR1 is MDHEN and CDR2 SYDVKM. The CDR3 bases are TGTGCCAGCATACTGAATGGCGAGCAGTACTTC. Its protein is CASILNGEQYF. The whole variable domain, remainder taken from reference TRBV28 and TRBJ2-7, is DVKVTQSSRYLVKRTGEKVFLECVQDMDHENMFWYRQDPGLGLRLIYFSYDVKMKEKGDIPEGYSVSREKKERFSLILESASTNQTSMYLCASILNGEQYFGPGTRLTVT.

At least ten counts were recorded for this clonotype. The gene calls are TRBV2 and TRBJ1-1; TRBD1 aligns across 8 bases. The CDR3 runs 14 residues. V lost 6 bases to trimming and J lost 4 bases; unmatched junction nucleotides: 7. In germline, CDR1 is SNHLY, CDR2 FYNNEI. CDR3 DNA sequence: TGTGCCAGCAGCACCGGGACAGGCCTCACTGAAGCTTTCTTT. Encoded protein: CASSTGTGLTEAFF.

The sample holds one count of this clonotype. This may arise from a read error, as a much more abundant clone is one base away. J is TRBJ2-5 and V is TRBV20-1; 7 bases match TRBD2. CDR3 size: 14 residues. Germline V gene lookup returns CDR1 DFQATT and CDR2 SNEGSKA (reference sequence). CDR3 region: CSATRGGPGETQCF. CDR3 coding DNA: TGCAGTGCCACCCGGGGAGGGCCGGGAGAGACCCAGTGCTTC.

This chain joins TRBV7-3 and TRBJ2-5, with 7 bases aligning to TRBD1. The junction had 3 bases not matched to a gene; V was cut back by 6 bases and J by 5 bases. Germline V lookup: CDR1 SGHTA, CDR2 FQGTGA. There are 12 residues in the CDR3. The CDR3 spells CASSRDSETQYF. CDR3 coding DNA: TGTGCCAGCAGTCGGGACAGCGAGACCCAGTACTTC.

This clonotype was counted many times. CDR3 region: CASNGVSKGYTF. The CDR3 bases are TGTGCCAGCAATGGGGTTTCGAAGGGCTACACCTTC. The V and J genes are TRBV28 and TRBJ1-2; D gene ambiguous. CDR1 and CDR2 (germline): MDHEN, SYDVKM. V gave up 7 bases and J gave up 8 bases, with 14 bases separating them. This CDR3 has 12 residues.

This clonotype was seen only a few times. The chain employs TRBV27 and TRBJ2-5, with D uncertain. V lost 6 bases and J 1 base, leaving 18 bases between the germline ends. Germline V gene data show CDR1 as MNHEY and CDR2 as SMNVEV (reference sequence). CDR3 length equals 16 residues. In nucleotides, the CDR3 is TGTGCCAGCAGCCTGGGTCTGGGAACCTTCCAAGAGACCCAGTACTTC. Translating gives CASSLGLGTFQETQYF.

This clonotype came up many times. The chain joins TRBV27 to TRBJ2-7, with TRBD2 matching 10 bases. The CDR3 contains 16 residues. J gave up 2 bases and V 5 bases, and 9 bases lay outside the gene matches. Germline loops: CDR1 MNHEY, CDR2 SMNVEV (reference sequence). In nucleotides, the CDR3 is TGTGCCAGCAGTCCTTCCGGGACTAGCGCGACCTACGAGCAGTACTTC. It is translated as CASSPSGTSATYEQYF.

This clonotype was detected ten times or more. The chain has TRBV30 and TRBJ2-5; 7 bases are a match to TRBD2. The CDR3 is 14 residues long. Germline CDR1 and CDR2: GTSNPN and SVGIG (reference sequence). The junction had 8 bases not matched to a gene; V was cut back by 2 bases and J by 5 bases. The CDR3 protein is CAWSKGRGEETQYF. In nucleotides, the CDR3 is TGTGCCTGGAGTAAAGGCCGGGGGGAGGAGACCCAGTACTTC.

This clonotype was seen just once. Since a much larger clone is just one base distant, this may be a read error. The V and J genes are TRBV6-2 or TRBV6-3 and TRBJ2-2; 8 nucleotides agree with TRBD1. Per germline, CDR1 MNHEY and CDR2 SVGEGT. CDR3 length: 15 amino acids. In nucleotides, the CDR3 is TGTGCCACCAGTTGGGACAGGACAGACACCGGGGAGCTGTTTTTT. Encoded protein: CATSWDRTDTGELFF.